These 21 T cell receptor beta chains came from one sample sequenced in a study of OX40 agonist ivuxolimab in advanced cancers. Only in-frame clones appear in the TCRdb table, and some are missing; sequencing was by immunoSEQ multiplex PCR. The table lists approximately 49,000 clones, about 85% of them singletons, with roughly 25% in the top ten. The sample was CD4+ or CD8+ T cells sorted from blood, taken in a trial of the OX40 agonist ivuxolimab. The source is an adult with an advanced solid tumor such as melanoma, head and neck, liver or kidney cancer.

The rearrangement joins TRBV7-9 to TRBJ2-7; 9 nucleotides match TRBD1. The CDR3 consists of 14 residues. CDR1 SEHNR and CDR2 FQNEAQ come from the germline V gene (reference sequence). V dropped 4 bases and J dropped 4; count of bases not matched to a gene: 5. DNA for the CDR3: TGTGCCAGCAGCTCCACAGGGGGCAGATACGAGCAGTACTTC. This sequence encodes CASSSTGGRYEQYF.

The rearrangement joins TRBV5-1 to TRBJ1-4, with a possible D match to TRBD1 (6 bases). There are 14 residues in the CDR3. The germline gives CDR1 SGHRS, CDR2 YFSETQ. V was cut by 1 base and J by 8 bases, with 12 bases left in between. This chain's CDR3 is CASSLLGAYEKLFF. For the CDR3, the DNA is TGCGCCAGCAGCTTGTTGGGGGCTTACGAAAAACTGTTTTTT. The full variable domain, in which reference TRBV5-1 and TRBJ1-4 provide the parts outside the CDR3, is KAGVTQTPRYLIKTRGQQVTLSCSPISGHRSVSWYQQTPGQGLQFLFEYFSETQRNKGNFPGRFSGRQFSNSRSEMNVSTLELGDSALYLCASSLLGAYEKLFFGSGTQLSVL.

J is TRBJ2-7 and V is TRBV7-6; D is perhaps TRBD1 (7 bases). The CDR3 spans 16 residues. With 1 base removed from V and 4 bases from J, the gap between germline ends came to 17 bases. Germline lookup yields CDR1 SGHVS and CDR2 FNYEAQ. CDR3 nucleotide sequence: TGTGCCAGCAGCTTAGGGAGACAGGGTGGGACTTACGAGCAGTACTTC. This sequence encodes CASSLGRQGGTYEQYF.

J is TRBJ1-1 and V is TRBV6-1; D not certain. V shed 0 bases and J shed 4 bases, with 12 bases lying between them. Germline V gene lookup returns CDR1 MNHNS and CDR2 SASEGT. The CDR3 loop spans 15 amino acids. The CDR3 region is CASSEAVSLSTEAFF. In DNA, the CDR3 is TGTGCCAGCAGTGAAGCAGTCTCTTTGAGCACTGAAGCTTTCTTT.

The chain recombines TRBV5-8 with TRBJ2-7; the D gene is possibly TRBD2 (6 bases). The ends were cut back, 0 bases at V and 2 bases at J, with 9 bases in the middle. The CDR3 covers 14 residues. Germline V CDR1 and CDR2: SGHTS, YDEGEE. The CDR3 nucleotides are TGTGCCAGCAGCTTGGTCGGGGGTCCCTACGAGCAGTACTTC. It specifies CASSLVGGPYEQYF.

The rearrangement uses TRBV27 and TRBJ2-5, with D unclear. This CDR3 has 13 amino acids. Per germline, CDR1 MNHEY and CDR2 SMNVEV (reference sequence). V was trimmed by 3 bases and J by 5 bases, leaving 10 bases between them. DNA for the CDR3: TGTGCCAGCAGTTTGGGTCTAGTTGAGACCCAGTACTTC. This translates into CASSLGLVETQYF.

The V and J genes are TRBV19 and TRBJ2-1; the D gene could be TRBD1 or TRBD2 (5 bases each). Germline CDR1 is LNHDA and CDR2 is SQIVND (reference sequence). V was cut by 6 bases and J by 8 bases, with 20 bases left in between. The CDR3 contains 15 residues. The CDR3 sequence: CASSQPLEGSDEQFF. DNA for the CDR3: TGTGCCAGTAGCCAACCCCTTGAGGGGAGCGATGAGCAGTTCTTC.

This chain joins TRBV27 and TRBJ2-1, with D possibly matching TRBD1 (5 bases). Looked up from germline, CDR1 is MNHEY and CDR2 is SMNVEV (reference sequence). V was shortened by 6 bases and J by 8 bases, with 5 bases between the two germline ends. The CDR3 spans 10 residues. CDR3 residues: CASRGDEQFF. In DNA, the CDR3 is TGTGCCAGCAGAGGGGATGAGCAGTTCTTC.

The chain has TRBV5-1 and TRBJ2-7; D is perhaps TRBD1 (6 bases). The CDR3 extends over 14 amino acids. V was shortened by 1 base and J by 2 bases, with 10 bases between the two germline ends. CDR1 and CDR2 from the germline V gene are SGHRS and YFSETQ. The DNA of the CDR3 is TGCGCCAGCAGCTTGTACAGGACAGCCTACGAGCAGTACTTC. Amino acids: CASSLYRTAYEQYF.

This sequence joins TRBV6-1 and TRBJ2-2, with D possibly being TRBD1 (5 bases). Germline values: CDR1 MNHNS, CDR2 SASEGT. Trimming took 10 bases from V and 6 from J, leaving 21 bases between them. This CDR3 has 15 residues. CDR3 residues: CATEVRALFAGELFF. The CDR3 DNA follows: TGTGCCACAGAGGTCAGGGCACTGTTCGCCGGGGAGCTGTTTTTT.

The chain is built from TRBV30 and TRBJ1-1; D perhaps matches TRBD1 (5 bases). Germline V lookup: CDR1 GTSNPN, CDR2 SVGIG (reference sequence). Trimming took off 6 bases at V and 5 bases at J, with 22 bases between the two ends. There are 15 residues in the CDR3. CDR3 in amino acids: CACKDGVGERTEAFF. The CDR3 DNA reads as TGTGCCTGCAAAGACGGGGTGGGGGAGAGGACTGAAGCTTTCTTT.

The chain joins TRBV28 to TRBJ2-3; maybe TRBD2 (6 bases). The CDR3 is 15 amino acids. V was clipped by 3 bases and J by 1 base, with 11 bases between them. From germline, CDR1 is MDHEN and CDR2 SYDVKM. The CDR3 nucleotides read TGTGCCAGCAGTTTGTGGAGGGTCGGCACAGATACGCAGTATTTT. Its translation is CASSLWRVGTDTQYF. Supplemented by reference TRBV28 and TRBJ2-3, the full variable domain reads DVKVTQSSRYLVKRTGEKVFLECVQDMDHENMFWYRQDPGLGLRLIYFSYDVKMKEKGDIPEGYSVSREKKERFSLILESASTNQTSMYLCASSLWRVGTDTQYFGPGTRLTVL.

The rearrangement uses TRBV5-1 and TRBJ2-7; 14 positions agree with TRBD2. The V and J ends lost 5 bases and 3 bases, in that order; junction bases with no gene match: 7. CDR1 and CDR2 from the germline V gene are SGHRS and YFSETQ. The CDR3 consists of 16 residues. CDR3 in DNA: TGCGCCAGCAGACGCTACGGGACTAGCGGGAGCTACGAGCAGTACTTC. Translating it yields CASRRYGTSGSYEQYF.

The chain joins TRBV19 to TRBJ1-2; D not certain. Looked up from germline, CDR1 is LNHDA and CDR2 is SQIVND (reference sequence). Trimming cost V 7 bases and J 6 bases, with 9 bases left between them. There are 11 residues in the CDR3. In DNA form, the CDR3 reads TGTGCCAGTAATGGGGTCGATGGCTACACCTTC. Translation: CASNGVDGYTF.

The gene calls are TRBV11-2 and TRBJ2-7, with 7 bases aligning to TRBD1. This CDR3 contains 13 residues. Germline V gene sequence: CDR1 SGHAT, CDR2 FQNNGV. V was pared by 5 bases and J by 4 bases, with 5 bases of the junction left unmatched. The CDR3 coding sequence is TGTGCCAGCAGCGGGTACAGGGGATACGAGCAGTACTTC. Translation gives CASSGYRGYEQYF.

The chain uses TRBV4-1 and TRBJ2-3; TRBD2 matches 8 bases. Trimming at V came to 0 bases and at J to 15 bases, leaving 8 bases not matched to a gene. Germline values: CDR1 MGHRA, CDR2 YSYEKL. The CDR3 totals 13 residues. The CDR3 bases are TGCGCCAGCAGCCAAGACATAGCGGGGTCGAACTATTTT. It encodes CASSQDIAGSNYF.

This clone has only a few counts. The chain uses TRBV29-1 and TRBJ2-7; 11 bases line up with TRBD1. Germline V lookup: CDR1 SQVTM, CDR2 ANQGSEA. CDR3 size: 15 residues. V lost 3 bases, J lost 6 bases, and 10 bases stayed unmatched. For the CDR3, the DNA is TGCAGCGTTGAGGGGGGACAGGGGGATCCTCGCGAGCAGTACTTC. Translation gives CSVEGGQGDPREQYF.

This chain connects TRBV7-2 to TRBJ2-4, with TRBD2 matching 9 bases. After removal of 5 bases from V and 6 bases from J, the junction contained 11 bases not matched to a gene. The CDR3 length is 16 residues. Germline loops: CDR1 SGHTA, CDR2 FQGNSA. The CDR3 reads CASSNPLAGRGNIQYF. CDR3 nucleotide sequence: TGTGCCAGCAGCAACCCCCTAGCGGGGAGGGGAAACATTCAGTACTTC.

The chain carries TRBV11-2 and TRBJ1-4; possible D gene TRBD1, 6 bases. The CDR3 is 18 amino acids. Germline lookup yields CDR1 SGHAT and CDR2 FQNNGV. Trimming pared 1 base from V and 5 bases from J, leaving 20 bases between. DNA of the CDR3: TGTGCCAGCAGCTTAGCGGACGGACAGATATACGCGAATGAAAAACTGTTTTTT. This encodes CASSLADGQIYANEKLFF.

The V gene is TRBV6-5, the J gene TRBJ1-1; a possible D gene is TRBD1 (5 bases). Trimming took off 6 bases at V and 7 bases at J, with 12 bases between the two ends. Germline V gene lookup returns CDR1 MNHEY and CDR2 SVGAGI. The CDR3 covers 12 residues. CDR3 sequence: CASRHDSIEAFF. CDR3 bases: TGTGCCAGCAGACACGACAGTATTGAAGCTTTCTTT.

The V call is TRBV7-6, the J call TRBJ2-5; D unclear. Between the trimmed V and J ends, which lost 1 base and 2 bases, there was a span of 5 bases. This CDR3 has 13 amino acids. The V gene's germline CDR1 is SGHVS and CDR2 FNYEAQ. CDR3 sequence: CASSLGVQETQYF. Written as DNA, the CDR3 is TGTGCCAGCAGCTTAGGGGTTCAAGAGACCCAGTACTTC. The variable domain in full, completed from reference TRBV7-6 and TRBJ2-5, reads GAGVSQSPRYKVTKRGQDVALRCDPISGHVSLYWYRQALGQGPEFLTYFNYEAQQDKSGLPNDRFSAERPEGSISTLTIQRTEQRDSAMYRCASSLGVQETQYFGPGTRLLVL.